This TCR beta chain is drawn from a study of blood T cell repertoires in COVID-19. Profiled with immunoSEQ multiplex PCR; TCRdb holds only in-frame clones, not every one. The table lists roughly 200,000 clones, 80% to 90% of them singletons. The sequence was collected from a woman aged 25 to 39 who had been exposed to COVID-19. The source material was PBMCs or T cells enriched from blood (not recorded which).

The CDR3 nucleotides are TGTGCCAGCACCTCCTGGGAGCGGGGGGGTGGTGAGCAGTTCTTC. As protein: CASTSWERGGGEQFF. V gene TRBV27 combines with J gene TRBJ2-1; TRBD2 matches at 10 bases. Looked up from germline, CDR1 is MNHEY and CDR2 is SMNVEV (reference sequence). The CDR3 runs to 15 residues. The trim removed 7 bases at V and 9 bases at J, leaving 12 bases unmatched.